These 30 T cell receptor beta chains came from one sample sequenced in a study of OX40 agonist ivuxolimab in advanced cancers. Clones were read by immunoSEQ multiplex PCR, and TCRdb kept only the in-frame ones, dropping some. There are some 66,000 clones in the sample; roughly four fifths occur only once, and 2% to 2.5% lies in the top ten. The sequences come from CD4+ or CD8+ T cells sorted from blood, collected in a trial of the OX40 agonist ivuxolimab. These receptors were taken from an adult with an advanced solid tumor such as melanoma, head and neck, liver or kidney cancer.

In its sample, this clone was seen a few times. This chain links TRBV19 with TRBJ1-3, with D unclear. The CDR3 loop spans 15 amino acids. Germline V gene lookup returns CDR1 LNHDA and CDR2 SQIVND (reference sequence). Deletions cut 7 bases from V and 0 bases from J, with 13 bases between. The DNA of the CDR3 is TGTGCCAGTATTTACGGAGTGGGCTCTGGAAACACCATATATTTT. Its translation is CASIYGVGSGNTIYF.

This chain connects TRBV7-9 to TRBJ2-3, with D possibly TRBD1 on 6 matching bases. Germline CDR1 and CDR2: SEHNR and FQNEAQ (reference sequence). Trimming pared 6 bases from V and 5 bases from J, leaving 15 bases between. The CDR3 spans 14 residues. For the CDR3, the DNA is TGTGCCAGCAGGCGTACGGGACAACGAGATACGCAGTATTTT. This encodes CASRRTGQRDTQYF.

The chain joins TRBV27 to TRBJ2-5; 7 bases agree with TRBD2. Trimming cost V 5 bases and J 4 bases; bases outside gene matches: 13. This CDR3 contains 16 residues. Germline V gene sequence: CDR1 MNHEY, CDR2 SMNVEV (reference sequence). The CDR3 coding sequence is TGTGCCAGCAGTCCCTACAGGTTTGGGGAGGGAGAGACCCAGTACTTC. Amino acid sequence: CASSPYRFGEGETQYF.

The CDR3 loop reads CASNPRQGGTYEQYF. The CDR3 region has the DNA TGCGCCAGCAACCCTAGACAGGGGGGGACCTACGAGCAGTACTTC. V is TRBV5-1 and J is TRBJ2-7; TRBD1 matches 9 bases. CDR1 is SGHRS, CDR2 YFSETQ, per germline. The CDR3 has 15 residues. V dropped 6 bases and J dropped 2; count of bases not matched to a gene: 9.

The CDR3 DNA reads TGTGCCAGCAGTTTAAGGCCCCGACGGAACACCATATATTTT. This sequence encodes CASSLRPRRNTIYF. The V gene is TRBV28, the J gene TRBJ1-3, with D unclear. The CDR3 extends over 14 amino acids. The germline gives CDR1 MDHEN, CDR2 SYDVKM. The ends were cut back, 2 bases at V and 7 bases at J, with 12 bases in the middle.

This chain uses TRBV7-9 with TRBJ2-7; D not resolved. Germline V gives CDR1 SEHNR, CDR2 FQNEAQ (reference sequence). V dropped 1 base and J dropped 0 bases, with 10 bases sitting between them. CDR3 length equals 15 residues. This CDR3 is CASSLEAGSSYEQYF. CDR3 DNA: TGTGCCAGCAGCTTAGAGGCAGGCAGCTCCTACGAGCAGTACTTC.

This chain connects TRBV5-4 to TRBJ2-3; D perhaps matches TRBD2 (6 bases). This CDR3 contains 11 residues. Germline V gene sequence: CDR1 SGHNT, CDR2 YYREEE (reference sequence). V lost 10 bases to trimming and J lost 4 bases, with 10 bases between them. CDR3 DNA: TGTGCCCAGGGAGGCCCAGATACGCAGTATTTT. This translates into CAQGGPDTQYF.

The V call is TRBV28, the J call TRBJ1-5; D may be TRBD1 (5 bases). V lost 3 bases and J 4 bases, leaving 13 bases between the germline ends. The CDR3 is made up of 15 amino acids. Germline assignment: CDR1 MDHEN and CDR2 SYDVKM. In DNA, the CDR3 is TGTGCCAGCAGTTTGCGAGGGGCTTATAATCAGCCCCAGCATTTT. It yields the protein CASSLRGAYNQPQHF.

The chain employs TRBV18 and TRBJ2-7; the D gene could be TRBD1 or TRBD2 (5 bases each). Germline loops: CDR1 KGHSH, CDR2 LQKENI. The CDR3 sequence is 14 residues long. With 2 bases removed from V and 3 bases from J, the gap between germline ends came to 11 bases. CDR3 residues: CASSPKVGVYEQYF. The CDR3 region has the DNA TGTGCCAGCTCACCAAAAGTGGGGGTCTACGAGCAGTACTTC. The variable domain in full, completed from reference TRBV18 and TRBJ2-7, reads NAGVMQNPRHLVRRRGQEARLRCSPMKGHSHVYWYRQLPEEGLKFMVYLQKENIIDESGMPKERFSAEFPKEGPSILRIQQVVRGDSAAYFCASSPKVGVYEQYFGPGTRLTVT.

The V gene is TRBV19, the J gene TRBJ2-3; 11 bases fit TRBD2. There are 14 residues in the CDR3. Germline lookup yields CDR1 LNHDA and CDR2 SQIVND (reference sequence). V gave up 5 bases and J gave up 5 bases; unmatched junction bases: 3. The CDR3 is CASSVGTSGDTQYF. For the CDR3, the DNA is TGTGCCAGTAGTGTCGGGACTAGCGGAGATACGCAGTATTTT.

The chain combines TRBV5-1 with TRBJ2-1, with D perhaps TRBD1 (6 bases). The germline CDR1 and CDR2 sequences are SGHRS and YFSETQ. V was pared by 8 bases and J by 0 bases, with 15 bases between. The CDR3 spans 15 residues. CDR3 protein: CASSKGESSYNEQFF. In DNA form, the CDR3 reads TGCGCCAGTTCGAAGGGGGAAAGCTCCTACAATGAGCAGTTCTTC.

For the CDR3, the DNA is TGTGCCAGTAGTATAGTTTCTAGCGGGAGGGCCAGGGAGCAGTTCTTC. This encodes CASSIVSSGRAREQFF. The V gene is TRBV19, the J gene TRBJ2-1; TRBD2 agrees at 12 bases. Germline trimming cut 1 base from V and 10 bases from J; bases unmatched to any gene: 8. This CDR3 is built from 16 residues. Germline V gene data show CDR1 as LNHDA and CDR2 as SQIVND (reference sequence).

The chain links TRBV6-6 to TRBJ1-2, with D unclear. The length of the CDR3 is 10 residues. The V gene lost 5 bases and the J gene lost 5 bases, with 3 bases spanning the gap. Germline-derived CDR1 and CDR2 are MNHNY and SVGAGI (reference sequence). The CDR3 DNA follows: TGTGCCAGCAGTGGGTATGGCTACACCTTC. Translating it yields CASSGYGYTF.

This clone turned up a few times. Written as DNA, the CDR3 is TGTGCCAGCTCACCACAAAACGTACAGGGACTGACTGGAAACACCATATATTTT. It is translated as CASSPQNVQGLTGNTIYF. The V call is TRBV18, the J call TRBJ1-3; the D gene is possibly TRBD1 (6 bases). Trimming took 1 base from V and 2 from J, leaving 18 bases between them. This CDR3 spans 18 amino acids. The V gene's germline CDR1 is KGHSH and CDR2 LQKENI. Based on the CDR3 plus reference TRBV18 and TRBJ1-3, the full variable domain is NAGVMQNPRHLVRRRGQEARLRCSPMKGHSHVYWYRQLPEEGLKFMVYLQKENIIDESGMPKERFSAEFPKEGPSILRIQQVVRGDSAAYFCASSPQNVQGLTGNTIYFGEGSWLTVV.

With respect to this clone: Because the CDR3's place on the DNA is in doubt, the DNA is left out and the CDR3 is given as listed by TCRdb. V usage is TRBV21-1 and J usage is TRBJ2-7; the table's D gene call, TRBD2, was not cross checked with the DNA. TRBV21-1 is reported as a pseudogene. A total of 19 residues make up the CDR3, ends included. CDR3 region: CASRYYFCCSGPGSYEQYF.

CDR3: CASRDRGTSRGYTF. In nucleotides, the CDR3 is TGTGCCAGCCGGGACAGGGGAACTTCGCGTGGCTACACCTTC. The V gene is TRBV27, the J gene TRBJ1-2; 10 bases are a match to TRBD1. The CDR3 is made up of 14 amino acids. Germline V gene lookup returns CDR1 MNHEY and CDR2 SMNVEV (reference sequence). The ends lost 8 bases at V and 7 bases at J; junction bases unmatched: 10.

The V and J genes are TRBV11-3 and TRBJ2-3; unclear D gene. The CDR3 runs 11 residues. Germline lookup yields CDR1 SGHNT and CDR2 YENEEA. V was shortened by 5 bases and J by 7 bases, with 7 bases between the two germline ends. CDR3 DNA: TGTGCCAGCAGCCGGATAAATACGCAGTATTTT. Translation: CASSRINTQYF.

This chain connects TRBV6-4 to TRBJ1-3; D is ambiguous. The V end was cut by 6 bases, the J end by 0 bases, with 12 bases between. From germline, CDR1 is MRHNA and CDR2 SNTAGT. CDR3 length: 15 amino acids. CDR3 DNA sequence: TGTGCCAGCAGCCCAGACTTAAGCTCTGGAAACACCATATATTTT. This encodes CASSPDLSSGNTIYF.

The chain uses TRBV5-1 and TRBJ2-2; TRBD2 aligns across 8 bases. Germline values: CDR1 SGHRS, CDR2 YFSETQ. Trimming at V came to 1 base and at J to 2 bases, leaving 7 bases not matched to a gene. The CDR3 is made up of 17 amino acids. CDR3 nucleotide sequence: TGCGCCAGCAGCTTGAAAGGACTAGCCGTTAACACCGGGGAGCTGTTTTTT. Translation gives CASSLKGLAVNTGELFF.

This clone was observed once. This chain joins TRBV5-1 and TRBJ1-3; D perhaps matches TRBD1 (5 bases). The CDR3 runs to 18 residues. Germline V lookup: CDR1 SGHRS, CDR2 YFSETQ. The V and J ends lost 0 bases and 1 base respectively, with 17 bases between them. In nucleotides, the CDR3 is TGCGCCAGCAGCTTGGCCGCAGGGCTGCTTGGGTCTGGAAACACCATATATTTT. It specifies CASSLAAGLLGSGNTIYF.

The chain couples TRBV7-9 to TRBJ1-5, with a weak D call TRBD1 (6 bases). The germline gives CDR1 SEHNR, CDR2 FQNEAQ (reference sequence). This CDR3 has 13 amino acids. V dropped 5 bases and J dropped 5 bases, with 10 bases sitting between them. CDR3 sequence reads: CASSRTADQPQHF. CDR3 DNA sequence: TGTGCCAGCAGCCGGACAGCAGATCAGCCCCAGCATTTT.

The chain employs TRBV15 and TRBJ1-1, with D perhaps TRBD1 (6 bases). Trimming stripped 8 bases from V and 2 bases from J, with 12 bases between. The germline gives CDR1 LNHNV, CDR2 YYDKDF (reference sequence). The CDR3 extends over 13 amino acids. In nucleotides, the CDR3 is TGTGCCACCCGGGGGCAGTTAAACACTGAAGCTTTCTTT. Protein: CATRGQLNTEAFF.

The V call is TRBV28, the J call TRBJ2-7, with TRBD1 matching over 7 bases. The germline gives CDR1 MDHEN, CDR2 SYDVKM. There are 19 residues in the CDR3. Unmatched junction bases numbered 19, after V lost 4 bases and J lost 1 base. The CDR3 loop reads CASSSLPLPSPGQSYEQYF. DNA for the CDR3: TGTGCCAGCAGTTCGCTACCGCTCCCATCTCCGGGACAGTCCTACGAGCAGTACTTC. The entire variable domain, with the rest obtained from reference TRBV28 and TRBJ2-7, is as follows: DVKVTQSSRYLVKRTGEKVFLECVQDMDHENMFWYRQDPGLGLRLIYFSYDVKMKEKGDIPEGYSVSREKKERFSLILESASTNQTSMYLCASSSLPLPSPGQSYEQYFGPGTRLTVT.

The sample holds one count of this clone. The chain employs TRBV4-1 and TRBJ1-4, with D perhaps matching TRBD1 (5 bases). Germline lookup yields CDR1 MGHRA and CDR2 YSYEKL. CDR3 length: 14 residues. V lost 5 bases and J lost 7, with 14 bases in between. The DNA of the CDR3 is TGCGCCAGCAGCGAAACCGGGACTCCTGAAAAACTGTTTTTT. Translating gives CASSETGTPEKLFF.

The gene calls are TRBV9 and TRBJ1-3; tentatively, D is TRBD1 (5 bases). Germline lookup yields CDR1 SGDLS and CDR2 YYNGEE. The CDR3 has 15 amino acids. Between the trimmed V and J ends, which lost 3 bases and 4 bases, there was a span of 14 bases. The CDR3 reads CASSATGSSGNTIYF. CDR3 sequence (DNA): TGTGCCAGCAGCGCAACAGGCTCTTCAGGAAACACCATATATTTT.

The chain employs TRBV4-2 and TRBJ2-5, with 7 bases aligning to TRBD2. The tail of the sequence fits TRBJ2-7 better, so the J call may be wrong. The CDR3 is 16 residues long. Germline V lookup: CDR1 LGHNA, CDR2 YNFKEQ. The CDR3: CASSQEGGRADYEQYF. In DNA form, the CDR3 reads TGTGCCAGCAGCCAAGAAGGTGGGAGGGCTGACTACGAGCAGTACTTC.

CDR3 nucleotide sequence: TGCGCCAGCAGCGCGGAGTCAGCAGGGGACAATGAGCAGTTCTTC. Its translation is CASSAESAGDNEQFF. The chain has TRBV5-1 and TRBJ2-1; maybe TRBD1 (6 bases). Germline V CDR1 and CDR2: SGHRS, YFSETQ. This CDR3 contains 15 residues. The V end lost 4 bases, the J end lost 5 bases, and 16 bases lay between the germline ends.

The chain combines TRBV19 with TRBJ1-4, with a tentative D call TRBD1 (6 bases). Per the germline V gene, CDR1 is LNHDA and CDR2 is SQIVND (reference sequence). The CDR3 runs to 14 residues. The ends were cut back, 2 bases at V and 7 bases at J, with 11 bases in the middle. The DNA of the CDR3 is TGTGCCAGTAGTATAAGGGGGGACGGTGAAAAACTGTTTTTT. Its translation: CASSIRGDGEKLFF.

The chain links TRBV7-7 to TRBJ2-2; 11 bases match TRBD1. CDR1 and CDR2 (germline): SSHAT, FNYEAQ (reference sequence). The trim removed 1 base at V and 4 bases at J, leaving 8 bases unmatched. This CDR3 has 18 residues. The DNA for the CDR3 is TGTGCCAGCAGCTTAGTCACCGGGACAGGGGGAGGCACCGGGGAGCTGTTTTTT. Amino acid sequence: CASSLVTGTGGGTGELFF.

V is TRBV10-1 and J is TRBJ2-3; 7 positions match TRBD2. CDR3 length: 15 residues. CDR1 WNHNN and CDR2 SYGVQD come from the germline V gene (reference sequence). The trim removed 6 bases at V and 6 bases at J, leaving 12 bases unmatched. CDR3 DNA sequence: TGCGCCAGCAGCGAGAGCGGGGCCATCGTGGATACGCAGTATTTT. This codes for CASSESGAIVDTQYF.